The clone carrying this TCR beta chain was observed once. This sample is part of a study of shared T cell receptors in the human thymus. The assay was immunoSEQ multiplex PCR, and TCRdb's table has in-frame clones only and misses some. This sample has roughly 660,000 clones; approximately 87% occur once, and the top ten carry about 0.01%. Germline CDR1 reads LGHNT; CDR2 reads FRNRAP. This CDR3 comprises 14 residues. Trimming removed 5 bases from V and 6 bases from J; junction bases left unmatched: 7. These data also formed part of another study, on human thymus T cells. That work contributes: The study used thymus tissue resected during corrective heart surgery. An apparent bias in V and J gene usage was seen in thymic and blood repertoires. Related research found strongly overlapping thymic repertoires in unrelated individuals.

This rearrangement joins TRBV12-5 to TRBJ1-2; 9 nucleotides align to TRBD1. The sequence was obtained from a boy under two years old with a congenital heart defect. The sample was thymocytes. The CDR3 DNA reads TGTGCTAGTGGTGGGGACAGGGTGTGGCATGGCTACACCTTC. Residues: CASGGDRVWHGYTF. Full variable domain (outside the CDR3, taken from reference TRBV12-5 and TRBJ1-2): DARVTQTPRHKVTEMGQEVTMRCQPILGHNTVFWYRQTMMQGLELLAYFRNRAPLDDSGMPKDRFSAEMPDATLATLKIQPSEPRDSAVYFCASGGDRVWHGYTFGSGTRLTVV.